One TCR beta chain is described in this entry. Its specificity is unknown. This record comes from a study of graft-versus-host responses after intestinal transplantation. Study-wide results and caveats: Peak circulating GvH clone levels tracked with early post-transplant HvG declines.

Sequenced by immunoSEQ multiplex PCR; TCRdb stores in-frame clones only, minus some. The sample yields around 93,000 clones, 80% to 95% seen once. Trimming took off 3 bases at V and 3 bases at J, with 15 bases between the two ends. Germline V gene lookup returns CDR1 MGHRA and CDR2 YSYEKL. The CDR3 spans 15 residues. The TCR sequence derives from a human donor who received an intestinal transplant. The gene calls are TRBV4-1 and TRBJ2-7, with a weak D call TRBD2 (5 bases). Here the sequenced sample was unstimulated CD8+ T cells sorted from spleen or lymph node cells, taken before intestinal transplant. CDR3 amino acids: CASSQVDLNYYEQYF. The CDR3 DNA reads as TGCGCCAGCAGCCAGGTGGACTTAAATTACTACGAGCAGTACTTC.